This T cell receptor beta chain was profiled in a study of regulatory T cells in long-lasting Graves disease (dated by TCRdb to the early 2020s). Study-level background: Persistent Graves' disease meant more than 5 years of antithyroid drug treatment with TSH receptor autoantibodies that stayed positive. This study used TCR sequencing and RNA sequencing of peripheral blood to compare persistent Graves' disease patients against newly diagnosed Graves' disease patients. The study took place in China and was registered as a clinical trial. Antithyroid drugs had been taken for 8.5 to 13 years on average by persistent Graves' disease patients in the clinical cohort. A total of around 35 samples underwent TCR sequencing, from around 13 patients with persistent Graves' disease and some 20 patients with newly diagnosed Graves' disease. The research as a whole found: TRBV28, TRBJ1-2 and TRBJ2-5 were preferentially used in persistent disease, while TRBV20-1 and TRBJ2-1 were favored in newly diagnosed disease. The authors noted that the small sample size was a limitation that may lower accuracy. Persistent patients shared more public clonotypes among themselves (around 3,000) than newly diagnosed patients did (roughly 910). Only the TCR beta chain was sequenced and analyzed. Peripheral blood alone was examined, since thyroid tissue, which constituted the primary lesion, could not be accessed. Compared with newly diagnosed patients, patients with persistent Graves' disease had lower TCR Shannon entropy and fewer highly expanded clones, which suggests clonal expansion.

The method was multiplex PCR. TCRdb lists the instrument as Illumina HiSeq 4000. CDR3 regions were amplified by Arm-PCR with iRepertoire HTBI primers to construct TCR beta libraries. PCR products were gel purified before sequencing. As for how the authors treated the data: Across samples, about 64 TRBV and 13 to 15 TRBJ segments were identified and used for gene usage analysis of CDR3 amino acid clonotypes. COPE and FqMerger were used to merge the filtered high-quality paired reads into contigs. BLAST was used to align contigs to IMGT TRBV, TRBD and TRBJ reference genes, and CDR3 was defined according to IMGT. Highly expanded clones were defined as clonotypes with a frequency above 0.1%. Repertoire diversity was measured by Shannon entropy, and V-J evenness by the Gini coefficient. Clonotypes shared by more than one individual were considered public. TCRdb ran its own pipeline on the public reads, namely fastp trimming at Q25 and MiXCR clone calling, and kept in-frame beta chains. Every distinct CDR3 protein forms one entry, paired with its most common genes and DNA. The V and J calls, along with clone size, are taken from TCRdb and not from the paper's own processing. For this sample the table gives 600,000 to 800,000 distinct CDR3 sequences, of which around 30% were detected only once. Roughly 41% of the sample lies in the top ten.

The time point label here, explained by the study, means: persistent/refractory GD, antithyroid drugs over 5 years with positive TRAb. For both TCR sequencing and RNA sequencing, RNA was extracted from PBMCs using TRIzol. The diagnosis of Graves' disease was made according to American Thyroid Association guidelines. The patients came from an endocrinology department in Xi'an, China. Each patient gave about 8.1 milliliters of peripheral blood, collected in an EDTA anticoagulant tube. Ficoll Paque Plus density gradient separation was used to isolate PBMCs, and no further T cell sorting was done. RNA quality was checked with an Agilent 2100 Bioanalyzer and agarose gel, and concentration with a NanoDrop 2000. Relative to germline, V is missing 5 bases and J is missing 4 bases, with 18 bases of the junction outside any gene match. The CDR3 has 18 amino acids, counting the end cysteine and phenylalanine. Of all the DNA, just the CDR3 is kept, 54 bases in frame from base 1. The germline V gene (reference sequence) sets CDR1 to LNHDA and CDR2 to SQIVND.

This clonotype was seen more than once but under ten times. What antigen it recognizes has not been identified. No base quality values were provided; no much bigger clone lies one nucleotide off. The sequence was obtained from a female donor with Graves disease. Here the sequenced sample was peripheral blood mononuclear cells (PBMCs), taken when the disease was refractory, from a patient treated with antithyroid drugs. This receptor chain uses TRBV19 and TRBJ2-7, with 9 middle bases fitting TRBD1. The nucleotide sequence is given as TGTGCCAGTAGTGCCCATGCCTTTGGGACAGGGTTGAGGTACGAGCAGTACTTC. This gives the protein CASSAHAFGTGLRYEQYF. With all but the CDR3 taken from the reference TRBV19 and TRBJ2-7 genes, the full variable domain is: DGGITQSPKYLFRKEGQNVTLSCEQNLNHDAMYWYRQDPGQGLRLIYYSQIVNDFQKGDIAEGYSVSREKKESFPLTVTSAQKNPTAFYLCASSAHAFGTGLRYEQYFGPGTRLTVT.